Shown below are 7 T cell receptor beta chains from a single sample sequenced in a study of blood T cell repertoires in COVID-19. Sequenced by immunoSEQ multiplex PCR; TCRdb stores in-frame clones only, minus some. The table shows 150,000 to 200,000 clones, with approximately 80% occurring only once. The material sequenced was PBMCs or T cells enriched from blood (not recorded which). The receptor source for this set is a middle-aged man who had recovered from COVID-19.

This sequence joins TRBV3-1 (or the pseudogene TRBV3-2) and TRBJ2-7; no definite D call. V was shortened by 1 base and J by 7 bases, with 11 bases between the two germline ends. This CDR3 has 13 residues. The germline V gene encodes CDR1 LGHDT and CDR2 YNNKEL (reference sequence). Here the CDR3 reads CASSQATPPEQYF. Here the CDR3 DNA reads TGTGCCAGCAGCCAAGCGACTCCGCCTGAGCAGTACTTC.

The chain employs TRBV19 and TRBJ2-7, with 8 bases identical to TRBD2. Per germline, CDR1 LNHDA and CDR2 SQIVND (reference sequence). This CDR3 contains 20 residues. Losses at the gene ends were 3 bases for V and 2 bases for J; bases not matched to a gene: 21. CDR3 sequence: CASSIFGTRSQGIGAYEQYF. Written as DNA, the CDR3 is TGTGCCAGTAGTATTTTCGGGACTAGGTCGCAGGGAATAGGGGCCTACGAGCAGTACTTC.

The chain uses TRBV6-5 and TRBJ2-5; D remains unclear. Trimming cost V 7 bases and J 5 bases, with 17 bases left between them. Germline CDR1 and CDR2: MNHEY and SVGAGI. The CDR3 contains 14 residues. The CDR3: CASTAQLGWETQYF. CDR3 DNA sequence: TGTGCCAGCACGGCTCAGTTGGGCTGGGAGACCCAGTACTTC.

CDR3 sequence reads: CASSLVSGQGKETQYF. DNA for the CDR3: TGTGCCAGCAGCTTAGTTTCGGGACAGGGCAAGGAGACCCAGTACTTC. This chain joins TRBV11-3 and TRBJ2-5, with 9 bases aligning to TRBD1. Germline V gene data show CDR1 as SGHNT and CDR2 as YENEEA. Trimming removed 1 base from V and 5 bases from J; junction bases left unmatched: 8. This CDR3 comprises 16 residues.

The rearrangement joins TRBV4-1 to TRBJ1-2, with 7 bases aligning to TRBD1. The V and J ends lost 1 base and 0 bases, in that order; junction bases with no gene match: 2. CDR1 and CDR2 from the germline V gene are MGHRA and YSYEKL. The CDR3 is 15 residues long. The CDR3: CASSQGDSSNYGYTF. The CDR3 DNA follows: TGCGCCAGCAGCCAAGGGGACAGCTCTAACTATGGCTACACCTTC.

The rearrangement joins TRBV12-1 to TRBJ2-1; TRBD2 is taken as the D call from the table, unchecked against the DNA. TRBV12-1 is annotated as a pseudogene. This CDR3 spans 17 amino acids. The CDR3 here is CASSTLSRSGGPREQFF. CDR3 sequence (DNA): TGTGCCAGCAGCACTCTATCGCGAAGCGGGGGGCCGCGTGAGCAGTTCTTC.

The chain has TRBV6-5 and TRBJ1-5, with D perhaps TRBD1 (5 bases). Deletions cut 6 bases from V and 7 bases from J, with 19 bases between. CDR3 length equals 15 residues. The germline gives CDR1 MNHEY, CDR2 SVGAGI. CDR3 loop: CASSSLGGVGQPQHF. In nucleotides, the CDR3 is TGTGCCAGCAGCTCCCTGGGAGGGGTTGGACAGCCCCAGCATTTT.